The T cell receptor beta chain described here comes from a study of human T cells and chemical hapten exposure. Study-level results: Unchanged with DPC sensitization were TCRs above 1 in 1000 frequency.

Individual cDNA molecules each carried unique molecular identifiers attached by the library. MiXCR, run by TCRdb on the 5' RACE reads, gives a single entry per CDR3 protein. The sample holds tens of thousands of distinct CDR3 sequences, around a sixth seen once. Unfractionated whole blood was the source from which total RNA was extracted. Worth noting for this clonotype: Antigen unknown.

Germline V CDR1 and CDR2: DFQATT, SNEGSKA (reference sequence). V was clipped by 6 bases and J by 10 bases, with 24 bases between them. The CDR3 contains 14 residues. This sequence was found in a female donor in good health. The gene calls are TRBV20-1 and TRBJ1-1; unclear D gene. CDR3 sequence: CSARASTDAKVAFF. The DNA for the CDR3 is TGCAGTGCCCGAGCCTCGACGGACGCAAAGGTAGCTTTCTTT.